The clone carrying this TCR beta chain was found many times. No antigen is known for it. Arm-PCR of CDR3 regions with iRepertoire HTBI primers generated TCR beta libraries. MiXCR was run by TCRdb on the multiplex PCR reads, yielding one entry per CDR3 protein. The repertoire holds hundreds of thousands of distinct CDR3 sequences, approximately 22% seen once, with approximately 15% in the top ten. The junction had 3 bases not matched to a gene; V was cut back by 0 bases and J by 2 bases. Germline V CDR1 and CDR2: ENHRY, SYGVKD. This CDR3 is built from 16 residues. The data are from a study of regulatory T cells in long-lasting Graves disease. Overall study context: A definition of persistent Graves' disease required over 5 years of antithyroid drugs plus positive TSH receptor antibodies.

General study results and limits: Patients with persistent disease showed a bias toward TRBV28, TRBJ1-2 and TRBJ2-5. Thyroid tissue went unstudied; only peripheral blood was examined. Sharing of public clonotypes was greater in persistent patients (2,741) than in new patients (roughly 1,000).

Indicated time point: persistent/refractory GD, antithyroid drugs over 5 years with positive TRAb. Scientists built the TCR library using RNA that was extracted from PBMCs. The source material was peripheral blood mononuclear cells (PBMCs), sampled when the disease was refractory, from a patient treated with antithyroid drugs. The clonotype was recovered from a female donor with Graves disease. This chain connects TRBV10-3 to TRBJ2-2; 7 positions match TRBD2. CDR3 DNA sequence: TGTGCCATCAGTGAGTCAGGGACTACTAACACCGGGGAGCTGTTTTTT. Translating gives CAISESGTTNTGELFF.